Listed below are T cell receptor beta chains from one sample, sequenced in a study of blood T cell repertoires in COVID-19. Produced via immunoSEQ multiplex PCR; TCRdb's table is partial and in-frame only. The sample holds 400,000 to 450,000 clones; just over 85% are singletons and the top ten take about 1.5%. Sequences were obtained from peripheral blood. All receptors derive from a young woman with active or convalescent COVID-19. The conserved cysteine and the conserved F or W are not part of the CDR3 here. A row's size may be missing; if present it is once, few, many or a size class.

TRBJ1-1 NA TRBV25-1 ASSDSPGAGGGTEAF
TRBJ1-1 few TRBV5-1 ASSSSGTENTEAF
TRBJ1-5 NA TRBV5-8 ASSPGTGYQPQH
TRBJ1-2 NA TRBV6-1 ASSGLQGGDNYGYT
TRBJ2-7 NA TRBV20-1 SATGMNEQY
TRBJ1-2 NA TRBV19 ASSSDANPYGYT
TRBJ2-1 NA TRBV5-1 ASSFLQRGGDNEQF
TRBJ2-2 NA TRBV3-1/TRBV3-2 ASSQALAYYTGELF
TRBJ2-7 NA TRBV19 ASSTAAGYEQY
TRBJ1-2 NA TRBV13 ASSLAAAGGLRGYT
TRBJ2-3 NA TRBV27 ASSFGSGDTQY
TRBJ2-1 NA TRBV6-1 ASSEPSYNEQF
TRBJ1-1 NA TRBV19 ASSTLGGTRRTEAF
TRBJ2-2 NA TRBV7-9 ASSFEGELF
TRBJ2-5 NA TRBV6-1 ASSEALSGGASRETQY
TRBJ2-1 NA TRBV4-1 ASSQGPAGDNEQF
TRBJ1-3 NA TRBV6-6 ASSPLQSLQGSGNTIY